This is a list of T cell receptor beta chains from one sample in a study of cytomegalovirus exposure and HLA in healthy donors. Only in-frame clones appear in the TCRdb table, and some are missing; sequencing was by immunoSEQ multiplex PCR. The data contain about 180,000 clones, around 75% of them singletons. Sample: PBMCs. The receptors derive from a male donor in good health and CMV-seronegative. Each CDR3 is given with its conserved first and last residue. The D gene is left open where the match is weak. Size is stated for part of the rows, as once, few or many counts, or as a class when the clone is expanded.

d_call | cdr3_length | j_call | v_call | clone_size | cdr3_aa | cdr3_nt
TRBD1 | 14 | TRBJ1-6 | TRBV6-1 | - | CASSAWDSNSPLHF | TGTGCCAGCAGTGCCTGGGACAGCAATTCACCCCTCCACTTT
TRBD1 | 13 | TRBJ1-2 | TRBV6-6 | - | CASSYSDRGGYTF | TGTGCCAGCAGTTACTCTGACAGGGGCGGCTACACCTTC
TRBD1 | 13 | TRBJ1-5 | TRBV6-6 | - | CASDRGRGQPQHF | TGTGCCAGCGACAGGGGAAGGGGTCAGCCCCAGCATTTT
- | 15 | TRBJ2-3 | TRBV6-5 | - | CASTPIRGGTDTQYF | TGTGCCAGCACTCCCATTAGGGGGGGAACAGATACGCAGTATTTT
- | 15 | TRBJ1-5 | TRBV6-1 | - | CASSAAGGSNQPQHF | TGTGCCAGCAGCGCTGCAGGAGGAAGCAATCAGCCCCAGCATTTT
- | 14 | TRBJ2-5 | TRBV19 | - | CASSPQSIQETQYF | TGTGCCAGTAGTCCCCAATCTATCCAAGAGACCCAGTACTTC
TRBD2 | 15 | TRBJ2-1 | TRBV7-3 | - | CASSSGLAINNEQFF | TGTGCCAGCAGCTCGGGACTAGCGATAAACAATGAGCAGTTCTTC
- | 14 | TRBJ2-3 | TRBV30 | - | CAWSLGGSTGTQYF | TGTGCCTGGAGTCTTGGCGGTAGCACAGGTACGCAGTATTTT
- | 14 | TRBJ1-3 | TRBV15 | few | CATSTRVTGNTIYF | TGTGCCACCAGCACTCGGGTAACTGGAAACACCATATATTTT
- | 13 | TRBJ2-7 | TRBV5-4 | - | CASSFVGGYEQYF | TGTGCCAGCAGCTTCGTGGGAGGCTACGAGCAGTACTTC
- | 13 | TRBJ1-5 | TRBV4-3 | - | CASSQGGDQPQHF | TGCGCCAGCAGCCAAGGCGGAGATCAGCCCCAGCATTTT
- | 14 | TRBJ1-2 | TRBV19 | - | CASSFTGDFYGYTF | TGTGCCAGTAGTTTTACCGGAGACTTCTATGGCTACACCTTC
- | 16 | TRBJ1-1 | TRBV6-1 | - | CASSELGQGRGTEAFF | TGTGCCAGCAGTGAACTAGGGCAGGGGCGAGGCACTGAAGCTTTCTTT
- | 15 | TRBJ2-6 | TRBV9 | - | CASSAKGSGANVLTF | TGTGCCAGCAGCGCCAAGGGGTCTGGGGCCAACGTCCTGACTTTC
TRBD1 | 14 | TRBJ1-5 | TRBV27 | once | CASSSAQGWQPQHF | TGTGCCAGCAGTTCTGCACAGGGGTGGCAGCCCCAGCATTTT
- | 14 | TRBJ1-5 | TRBV7-9 | - | CASRSAGSNQPQHF | TGTGCCAGCAGATCCGCAGGGTCCAATCAGCCCCAGCATTTT
TRBD1 | 12 | TRBJ1-2 | TRBV30 | - | CAWSPGTAGYTF | TGTGCCTGGAGTCCGGGGACAGCTGGCTACACCTTC
TRBD2 | 15 | TRBJ2-3 | TRBV10-1 | - | CASSGTSGGFDTQYF | TGCGCCAGCAGCGGGACTAGCGGGGGGTTTGATACGCAGTATTTT
- | 15 | TRBJ1-5 | TRBV30 | few | CAWSVRGMSNQPQHF | TGTGCCTGGAGTGTTCGGGGGATGAGCAATCAGCCCCAGCATTTT
- | 14 | TRBJ1-4 | TRBV2 | - | CASSVQGTNEKLFF | TGTGCCAGCAGTGTGCAGGGAACTAATGAAAAACTGTTTTTT
TRBD1 | 16 | TRBJ1-2 | TRBV6-1 | - | CASSEMLSTGNYGYTF | TGTGCCAGCAGTGAAATGCTATCGACAGGGAACTATGGCTACACCTTC
TRBD1 | 15 | TRBJ1-5 | TRBV6-5 | once | CASSYSTGGDWPQHF | TGTGCCAGCAGTTACTCAACAGGGGGCGATTGGCCCCAGCATTTT
- | 15 | TRBJ2-1 | TRBV11-1 | - | CASSRSAPSYNEQFF | TGTGCCAGCAGCCGAAGCGCACCGTCCTACAATGAGCAGTTCTTC
TRBD1 | 15 | TRBJ2-7 | TRBV2 | once | CASSGDLRGRDEQYF | TGTGCCAGCAGCGGAGATCTCAGGGGGCGGGACGAGCAGTACTTC
TRBD1 | 15 | TRBJ1-1 | TRBV18 | - | CASSPRTGLNTEAFF | TGTGCCAGCTCACCGAGGACAGGATTGAACACTGAAGCTTTCTTT
TRBD1 | 14 | TRBJ1-2 | TRBV5-1 | few | CASSFDREEYGYTF | TGCGCCAGCAGCTTTGACAGGGAAGAATATGGCTACACCTTC
- | 11 | TRBJ2-7 | TRBV7-2 | once | CASSARGEQYF | TGTGCCAGCAGCGCCCGGGGCGAGCAGTACTTC
TRBD2 | 15 | TRBJ2-7 | TRBV28 | - | CASSSLAGQLYEQYF | TGTGCCAGCAGTTCCTTAGCGGGGCAACTCTACGAGCAGTACTTC
- | 18 | TRBJ2-3 | TRBV19 | - | CASSPRLYGEVSTDTQYF | TGTGCCAGTAGTCCCCGCCTCTATGGGGAGGTATCCACAGATACGCAGTATTTT
- | 13 | TRBJ1-5 | TRBV5-8 | once | CASSLNVNQPQHF | TGTGCCAGCAGCCTAAACGTCAATCAGCCCCAGCATTTT
TRBD1 | 13 | TRBJ1-1 | TRBV10-1 | - | CASSRTGGTEAFF | TGCGCCAGCAGTAGAACAGGGGGCACTGAAGCTTTCTTT
TRBD1 | 17 | TRBJ2-2 | TRBV4-2 | once | CASSQVTGGAETGELFF | TGTGCCAGCAGCCAGGTTACAGGGGGCGCGGAGACCGGGGAGCTGTTTTTT
TRBD1 | 17 | TRBJ1-5 | TRBV5-4 | few | CASSSTPGQGTKQPQHF | TGTGCCAGCAGCTCCACCCCGGGACAGGGGACCAAACAGCCCCAGCATTTT
- | 17 | TRBJ2-3 | TRBV6-1 | - | CASSEASVGLDTDTQYF | TGTGCCAGCAGTGAAGCGTCCGTGGGGCTTGACACAGATACGCAGTATTTT
TRBD1 | 14 | TRBJ1-1 | TRBV4-2 | - | CASNPRTGNTEAFF | TGTGCCAGCAACCCCCGGACAGGGAACACTGAAGCTTTCTTT
TRBD1 | 15 | TRBJ1-3 | TRBV7-2 | - | CASSSAGQGSSTIYF | TGTGCCAGCAGCTCTGCGGGACAGGGAAGTAGCACCATATATTTT
TRBD2 | 16 | TRBJ2-3 | TRBV6-1 | - | CASSDVLAGGSDTQYF | TGTGCCAGCAGTGACGTACTAGCGGGAGGATCAGATACGCAGTATTTT
TRBD2 | 14 | TRBJ2-1 | TRBV6-5 | - | CAIVAGGIDNEQFF | TGTGCCATCGTAGCGGGAGGGATAGACAATGAGCAGTTCTTC
TRBD2 | 16 | TRBJ2-4 | TRBV5-4 | - | CASSFGGGAVKNIQYF | TGTGCCAGCAGCTTTGGCGGGGGGGCCGTCAAAAACATTCAGTACTTC
TRBD2 | 16 | TRBJ2-3 | TRBV10-3 | - | CAIRNLAGGSTDTQYF | TGTGCCATCAGGAACCTAGCGGGAGGTTCCACAGATACGCAGTATTTT
TRBD2 | 14 | TRBJ2-1 | TRBV6-5 | - | CASIGLAGNNEQFF | TGTGCCAGCATCGGACTAGCGGGGAACAATGAGCAGTTCTTC
- | 18 | TRBJ2-3 | TRBV4-1 | - | CASSQLSDSWASTDTQYF | TGCGCCAGCAGCCAACTTTCGGACAGTTGGGCTAGCACAGATACGCAGTATTTT
- | 16 | TRBJ1-1 | TRBV27 | - | CASSIHLGGMNTEAFF | TGTGCCAGCAGCATCCACCTGGGGGGGATGAACACTGAAGCTTTCTTT
- | 15 | TRBJ1-6 | TRBV6-5 | - | CASSRAPPGNSPLHF | TGTGCCAGCAGTCGCGCTCCTCCGGGGAATTCACCCCTCCACTTT
TRBD1 | 14 | TRBJ1-3 | TRBV28 | - | CASRPTGAGNTIYF | TGTGCCAGCAGACCGACAGGGGCTGGAAACACCATATATTTT
- | 11 | TRBJ1-2 | TRBV6-6 | - | CATSSFYGYTF | TGTGCCACCTCAAGCTTTTATGGCTACACCTTC
TRBD1 | 15 | TRBJ1-2 | TRBV6-5 | - | CASSYSRQGNYGYTF | TGTGCCAGCAGTTACAGCCGACAGGGGAACTATGGCTACACCTTC